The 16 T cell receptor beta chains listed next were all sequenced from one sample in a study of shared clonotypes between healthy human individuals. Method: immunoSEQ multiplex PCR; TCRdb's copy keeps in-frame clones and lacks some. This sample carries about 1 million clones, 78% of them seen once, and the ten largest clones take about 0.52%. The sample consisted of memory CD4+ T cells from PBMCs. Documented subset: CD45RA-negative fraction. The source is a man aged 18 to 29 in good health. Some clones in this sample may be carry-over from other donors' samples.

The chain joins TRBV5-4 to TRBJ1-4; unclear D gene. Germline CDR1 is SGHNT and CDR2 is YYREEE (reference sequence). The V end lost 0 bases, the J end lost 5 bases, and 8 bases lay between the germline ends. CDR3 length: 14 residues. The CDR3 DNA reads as TGTGCCAGCAGCTTGGGCTTACAGAATGAAAAACTGTTTTTT. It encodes CASSLGLQNEKLFF.

The CDR3 is CASSSTPRMNTEAFF. The DNA of the CDR3 is TGTGCCAGCAGTTCTACCCCCCGGATGAACACTGAAGCTTTCTTT. The chain recombines TRBV28 with TRBJ1-1; D is ambiguous. Trimming took off 4 bases at V and 0 bases at J, with 12 bases between the two ends. This CDR3 has 15 residues. Germline CDR1 and CDR2: MDHEN and SYDVKM.

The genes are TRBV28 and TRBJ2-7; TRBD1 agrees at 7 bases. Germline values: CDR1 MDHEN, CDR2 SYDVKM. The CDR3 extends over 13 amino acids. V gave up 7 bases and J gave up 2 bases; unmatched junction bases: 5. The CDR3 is CASKHGTAYEQYF. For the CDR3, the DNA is TGTGCCAGCAAACACGGGACAGCCTACGAGCAGTACTTC. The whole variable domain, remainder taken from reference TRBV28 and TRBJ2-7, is DVKVTQSSRYLVKRTGEKVFLECVQDMDHENMFWYRQDPGLGLRLIYFSYDVKMKEKGDIPEGYSVSREKKERFSLILESASTNQTSMYLCASKHGTAYEQYFGPGTRLTVT.

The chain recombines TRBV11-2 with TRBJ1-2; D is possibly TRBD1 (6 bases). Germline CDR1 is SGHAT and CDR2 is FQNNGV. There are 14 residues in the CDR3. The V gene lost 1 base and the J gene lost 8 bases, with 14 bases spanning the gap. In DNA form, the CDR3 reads TGTGCCAGCAGCTTAGTTACAGGGAAGGGCGGCTACACCTTC. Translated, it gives CASSLVTGKGGYTF.

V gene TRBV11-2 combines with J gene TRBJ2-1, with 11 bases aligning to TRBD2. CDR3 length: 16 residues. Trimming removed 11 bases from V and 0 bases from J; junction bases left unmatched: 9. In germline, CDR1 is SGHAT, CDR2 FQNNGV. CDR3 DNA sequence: TGTGCCTGCGGGCTAGCGGGAGGTGCCTCCTACAATGAGCAGTTCTTC. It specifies CACGLAGGASYNEQFF.

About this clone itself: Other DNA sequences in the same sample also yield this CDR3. CDR3 in amino acids: CASRTSGTDTQYF. The CDR3 bases are TGCGCCAGTAGGACTAGCGGGACAGATACGCAGTATTTT. V is TRBV5-1 and J is TRBJ2-3, with 11 bases identical to TRBD2. J lost 3 bases, V lost 8 bases, and 2 bases had no gene match. Per germline, CDR1 SGHRS and CDR2 YFSETQ. The CDR3 is 13 amino acids.

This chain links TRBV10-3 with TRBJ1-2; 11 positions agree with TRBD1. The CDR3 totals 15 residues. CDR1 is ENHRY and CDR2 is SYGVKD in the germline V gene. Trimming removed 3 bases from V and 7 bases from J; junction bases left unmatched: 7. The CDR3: CAISDPGTGGRGYTF. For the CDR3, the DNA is TGTGCCATCAGTGACCCCGGGACAGGGGGTCGTGGCTACACCTTC.

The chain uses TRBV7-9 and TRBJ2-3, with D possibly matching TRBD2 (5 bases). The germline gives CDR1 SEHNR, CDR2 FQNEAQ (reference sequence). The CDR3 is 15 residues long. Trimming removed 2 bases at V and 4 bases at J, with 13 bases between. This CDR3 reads CASSLQRTGSDTQYF. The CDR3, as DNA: TGTGCCAGCAGCTTACAACGGACGGGATCAGATACGCAGTATTTT.

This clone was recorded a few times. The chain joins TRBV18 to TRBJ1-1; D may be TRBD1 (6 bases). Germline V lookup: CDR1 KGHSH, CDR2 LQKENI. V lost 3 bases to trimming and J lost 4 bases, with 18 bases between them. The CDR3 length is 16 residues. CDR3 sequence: CASSPLEQGSLTEAFF. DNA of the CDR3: TGTGCCAGCTCACCTCTCGAACAGGGCTCCCTCACTGAAGCTTTCTTT.

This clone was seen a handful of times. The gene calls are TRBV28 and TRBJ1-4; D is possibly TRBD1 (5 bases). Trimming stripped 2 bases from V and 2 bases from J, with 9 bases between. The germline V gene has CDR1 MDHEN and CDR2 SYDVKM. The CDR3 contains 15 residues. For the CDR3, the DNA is TGTGCCAGCAGTTTAATCCGGGACACTAATGAAAAACTGTTTTTT. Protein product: CASSLIRDTNEKLFF.

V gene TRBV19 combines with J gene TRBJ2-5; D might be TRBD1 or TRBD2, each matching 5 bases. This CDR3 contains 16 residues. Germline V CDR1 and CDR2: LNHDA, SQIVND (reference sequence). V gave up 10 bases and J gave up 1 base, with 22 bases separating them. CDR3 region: CATLGSGRGPQETQYF. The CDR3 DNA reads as TGTGCCACCTTAGGAAGCGGCCGGGGCCCCCAAGAGACCCAGTACTTC.

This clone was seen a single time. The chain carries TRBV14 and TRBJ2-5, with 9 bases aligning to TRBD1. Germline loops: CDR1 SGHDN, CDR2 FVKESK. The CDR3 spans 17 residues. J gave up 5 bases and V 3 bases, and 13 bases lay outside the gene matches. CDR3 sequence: CASSHRDRVVEMETQYF. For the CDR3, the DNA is TGTGCCAGCAGCCACCGGGACAGGGTTGTAGAGATGGAGACCCAGTACTTC.

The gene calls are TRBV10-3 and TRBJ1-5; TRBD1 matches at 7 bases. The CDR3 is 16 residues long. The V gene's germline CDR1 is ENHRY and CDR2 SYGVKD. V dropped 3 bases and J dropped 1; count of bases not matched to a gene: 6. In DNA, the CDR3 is TGTGCCATCAGTGACGGGACAGTCTACAGCAATCAGCCCCAGCATTTT. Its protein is CAISDGTVYSNQPQHF.

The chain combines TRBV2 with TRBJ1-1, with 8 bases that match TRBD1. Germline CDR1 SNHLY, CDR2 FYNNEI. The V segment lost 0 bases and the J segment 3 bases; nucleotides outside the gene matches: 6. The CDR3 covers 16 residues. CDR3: CASSEARLQGDTEAFF. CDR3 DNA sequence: TGTGCCAGCAGTGAAGCGCGGTTACAGGGGGACACTGAAGCTTTCTTT.

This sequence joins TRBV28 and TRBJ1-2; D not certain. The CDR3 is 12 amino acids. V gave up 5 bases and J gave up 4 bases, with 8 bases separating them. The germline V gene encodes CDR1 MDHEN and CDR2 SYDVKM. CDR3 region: CASSASPYGYTF. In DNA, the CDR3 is TGTGCCAGCAGTGCAAGCCCCTATGGCTACACCTTC.

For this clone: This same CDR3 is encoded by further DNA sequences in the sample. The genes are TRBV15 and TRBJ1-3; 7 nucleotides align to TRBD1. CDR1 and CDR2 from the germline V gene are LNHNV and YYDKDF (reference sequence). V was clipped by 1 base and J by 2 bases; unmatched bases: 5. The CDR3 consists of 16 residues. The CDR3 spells CATSRGGGAAGNTIYF. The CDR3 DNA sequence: TGTGCCACCAGCAGAGGAGGGGGCGCAGCTGGAAACACCATATATTTT.